The 10 T cell receptor beta chains given below trace back to one sample, sequenced in a study of cytomegalovirus exposure and HLA in healthy donors. Vbeta (60) and Jbeta (13) primers were used in the PCR. Only in-frame clones appear in the TCRdb table, and some are missing; sequencing was by immunoSEQ multiplex PCR. The sample carries 200,000 to 250,000 clones, roughly 80% recorded once. The specimen was PBMCs. Source of these receptors: a girl aged 5-17 years in good health and CMV-seronegative.

CDR3 loop: CASSPRGGRGTEAFF. The CDR3 coding sequence is TGTGCCAGCAGCCCCCGGGGAGGGCGGGGCACTGAAGCTTTCTTT. This chain links TRBV6-5 with TRBJ1-1, with D unclear. The CDR3 is 15 amino acids. Per the germline V gene, CDR1 is MNHEY and CDR2 is SVGAGI. Trimming took 6 bases from V and 4 from J, leaving 18 bases between them.

The rearrangement joins TRBV7-6 to TRBJ1-2; D ambiguous. Germline loops: CDR1 SGHVS, CDR2 FNYEAQ. The CDR3 is 13 residues long. V lost 5 bases and J lost 4, with 11 bases in between. CDR3: CASSPEGLYGYTF. In DNA form, the CDR3 reads TGTGCCAGCAGCCCGGAGGGTCTCTATGGCTACACCTTC. Supplemented by reference TRBV7-6 and TRBJ1-2, the full variable domain reads GAGVSQSPRYKVTKRGQDVALRCDPISGHVSLYWYRQALGQGPEFLTYFNYEAQQDKSGLPNDRFSAERPEGSISTLTIQRTEQRDSAMYRCASSPEGLYGYTFGSGTRLTVV.

V gene TRBV7-2 combines with J gene TRBJ2-1; 7 bases line up with TRBD1. The CDR3 spans 16 residues. Germline values: CDR1 SGHTA, CDR2 FQGNSA. With 1 base clipped from V and 4 bases from J, the junction kept 7 bases outside the gene matches. The CDR3 sequence is CASSLDGTEPYNEQFF. For the CDR3, the DNA is TGTGCCAGCAGCTTAGATGGGACAGAACCATACAATGAGCAGTTCTTC. The whole variable domain, remainder taken from reference TRBV7-2 and TRBJ2-1, is GAGVSQSPSNKVTEKGKDVELRCDPISGHTALYWYRQSLGQGLEFLIYFQGNSAPDKSGLPSDRFSAERTGGSVSTLTIQRTQQEDSAVYLCASSLDGTEPYNEQFFGPGTRLTVL.

The rearrangement uses TRBV5-3 and TRBJ1-6, with 8 bases that match TRBD1. TRBV5-3 is classed as an ORF, of uncertain function. This CDR3 contains 16 residues. Trimming at V came to 7 bases and at J to 5 bases, leaving 11 bases not matched to a gene. The CDR3: CARGPTGGQDNSPLHF. CDR3 DNA: TGTGCCAGAGGCCCAACAGGGGGACAGGATAATTCACCCCTCCACTTT.

V usage is TRBV5-1 and J usage is TRBJ2-5, with unresolved D. Gene TRBJ2-7 matches the end of the DNA better, so the J call may be wrong. From germline, CDR1 is SGHRS and CDR2 YFSETQ. This CDR3 is built from 13 residues. In DNA, the CDR3 is TGCGCCAGCAGCTTGGCCAACTCCTACGAGCAGTACTTC. It codes for CASSLANSYEQYF.

This chain links TRBV6-1 with TRBJ1-5, with D possibly TRBD1 on 5 matching bases. This CDR3 region has 13 residues. V was trimmed by 6 bases and J by 5 bases, leaving 11 bases between them. From germline, CDR1 is MNHNS and CDR2 SASEGT. The CDR3 DNA sequence: TGTGCCAGCAGCTATCCGGGGGATCAGCCCCAGCATTTT. Its protein product is CASSYPGDQPQHF.

This clone was detected once. The genes are TRBV28 and TRBJ2-7; D is undetermined. Trimming pared 7 bases from V and 4 bases from J, leaving 11 bases between. CDR1 is MDHEN and CDR2 is SYDVKM in the germline V gene. This CDR3 comprises 12 residues. Here the CDR3 DNA reads TGTGCCAGCAATTGGGCCAATTACGAGCAGTACTTC. Protein product: CASNWANYEQYF.

This clone was recorded only once. This chain joins TRBV7-8 and TRBJ2-2; D possibly corresponds to TRBD1 (6 bases). Trimming took 6 bases from V and 2 from J, leaving 19 bases between them. Looked up from germline, CDR1 is SGHVS and CDR2 is FQNEAQ. The CDR3 runs to 17 residues. The CDR3 sequence is CASRQRNRDTNTGELFF. The CDR3 DNA is TGTGCCAGCAGACAGAGAAATCGGGACACCAACACCGGGGAGCTGTTTTTT.

This clone was recorded a few times. The rearrangement joins TRBV4-3 to TRBJ2-2; D is possibly TRBD2 (6 bases). V was clipped by 3 bases and J by 1 base, with 12 bases between them. CDR1 and CDR2 from the germline V gene are LGHNA and YSLEER. The CDR3 is made up of 16 amino acids. The CDR3 is CASSHEWGENTGELFF. The CDR3 coding sequence is TGCGCCAGCAGCCATGAATGGGGGGAGAACACCGGGGAGCTGTTTTTT.

This sequence joins TRBV7-2 and TRBJ2-7; tentative D call: TRBD2 (7 bases). The CDR3 covers 16 residues. V dropped 4 bases and J dropped 4 bases, with 20 bases sitting between them. Germline lookup yields CDR1 SGHTA and CDR2 FQGNSA. CDR3 protein: CASSSKKGGVRYEQYF. CDR3 DNA sequence: TGTGCCAGCAGCTCCAAAAAAGGGGGGGTTAGGTACGAGCAGTACTTC.